The rows below give T cell receptor beta chains drawn from one sample of a study of sequential checkpoint blockade in melanoma. The method was immunoSEQ multiplex PCR; TCRdb's version includes in-frame clones alone and lacks a portion of them. Of more than 30,000 clones listed, roughly 32% are singletons. The specimen comprised tumor tissue (inferred from file names), sampled from a patient given nivolumab and ipilimumab in sequence. These receptors were collected from a human donor with melanoma. The CDR3 runs from the conserved cysteine through the conserved F or W. Each record gives: J gene, CDR3 length, V gene, D gene, clone size, CDR3 DNA, CDR3 protein. The D gene is left open where the match is weak. Clone size, where shown, is once, few, many, or a class for clones that have expanded.

j_gene: TRBJ1-2; len: 15; v_gene: TRBV28; d_gene: NA; abundance: NA; CDR3nt: TGTGCCAGCAGTTCGAGAGGCAGGGAGAACTATGGCTACACCTTC; CDR3aa: CASSSRGRENYGYTF
j_gene: TRBJ1-2; len: 14; v_gene: TRBV15; d_gene: TRBD1; abundance: few; CDR3nt: TGTGCCACCAGCAGGGACAGGGAGGGCTATGGCTACACCTTC; CDR3aa: CATSRDREGYGYTF
j_gene: TRBJ1-5; len: 16; v_gene: TRBV19; d_gene: TRBD1; abundance: NA; CDR3nt: TGTGCCAGTAGTGAATCAGGGGGTGGCGGCAATCAGCCCCAGCATTTT; CDR3aa: CASSESGGGGNQPQHF
j_gene: TRBJ1-3; len: 15; v_gene: TRBV19; d_gene: NA; abundance: NA; CDR3nt: TGTGCCAGTACTCCGACAGCGAGCTCTGGAAACACCATATATTTT; CDR3aa: CASTPTASSGNTIYF
j_gene: TRBJ1-3; len: 17; v_gene: TRBV9; d_gene: NA; abundance: few; CDR3nt: TGTGCCAGCAGCGTAGGAGGTTTCGACCCATCTGGAAACACCATATATTTT; CDR3aa: CASSVGGFDPSGNTIYF
j_gene: TRBJ1-4; len: 14; v_gene: TRBV18; d_gene: NA; abundance: few; CDR3nt: TGTGCCAGCTCACCCAGGGGAACTAATGAAAAACTGTTTTTT; CDR3aa: CASSPRGTNEKLFF
j_gene: TRBJ1-4; len: 14; v_gene: TRBV11-3; d_gene: NA; abundance: medium-sized; CDR3nt: TGTGCCAGCAGCTTACTGTCAGCGGATGAAAAACTGTTTTTT; CDR3aa: CASSLLSADEKLFF
j_gene: TRBJ1-5; len: 14; v_gene: TRBV6-8; d_gene: NA; abundance: few; CDR3nt: TGTGCCAGCAGGATACGGGGGGGGAGTCAGCCCCAGCATTTT; CDR3aa: CASRIRGGSQPQHF
j_gene: TRBJ2-7; len: 14; v_gene: TRBV11-3; d_gene: TRBD2; abundance: few; CDR3nt: TGTGCCAGCAGCTTACAGCGGGGGGTTTACGAGCAGTACTTC; CDR3aa: CASSLQRGVYEQYF
j_gene: TRBJ2-3; len: 12; v_gene: TRBV30; d_gene: NA; abundance: NA; CDR3nt: TGTGCCTGGAGTGTACCGGGGAATACGCAGTATTTT; CDR3aa: CAWSVPGNTQYF
j_gene: TRBJ1-1; len: 13; v_gene: TRBV7-1; d_gene: NA; abundance: many; CDR3nt: TGTGCCAGCAGCCCCACAGTGAACACTGAAGCTTTCTTT; CDR3aa: CASSPTVNTEAFF
j_gene: TRBJ2-6; len: 16; v_gene: TRBV19; d_gene: NA; abundance: few; CDR3nt: TGTGCCAGTAGTACAGGGAAGCTGGGTGGGGCCAACGTCCTGACTTTC; CDR3aa: CASSTGKLGGANVLTF
j_gene: TRBJ1-4; len: 15; v_gene: TRBV6-8; d_gene: NA; abundance: NA; CDR3nt: TGTGCCAGCAGTTCTCGGACAGAGAAAAATGAAAAACTGTTTTTT; CDR3aa: CASSSRTEKNEKLFF
j_gene: TRBJ2-1; len: 14; v_gene: TRBV29-1; d_gene: TRBD1; abundance: NA; CDR3nt: TGCAGCGGCTACCGGGACAGAGTTTACAATGAGCAGTTCTTC; CDR3aa: CSGYRDRVYNEQFF
j_gene: TRBJ2-1; len: 17; v_gene: TRBV11-3; d_gene: TRBD2; abundance: few; CDR3nt: TGTGCCAGCAGCTTAGGTGGGGCGGGAGGCACTTACAATGAGCAGTTCTTC; CDR3aa: CASSLGGAGGTYNEQFF
j_gene: TRBJ2-3; len: 15; v_gene: TRBV15; d_gene: TRBD1; abundance: few; CDR3nt: TGTGCCACCAGCAGTGGCAGGGGGCCTTGGGATACGCAGTATTTT; CDR3aa: CATSSGRGPWDTQYF
j_gene: TRBJ2-3; len: 14; v_gene: TRBV6-8; d_gene: TRBD2; abundance: NA; CDR3nt: TGTGCCACCCAGGCCGGGACTATCACAGATACGCAGTATTTT; CDR3aa: CATQAGTITDTQYF
j_gene: TRBJ1-2; len: 12; v_gene: TRBV9; d_gene: NA; abundance: few; CDR3nt: TGTGCCAGCAGCCTAGACAGATCTTACTACACCTTC; CDR3aa: CASSLDRSYYTF
j_gene: TRBJ1-2; len: 16; v_gene: TRBV19; d_gene: NA; abundance: NA; CDR3nt: TGTGCCAGTAGTACATCCCCCGCGGGGGCGAACTATGGCTACACCTTC; CDR3aa: CASSTSPAGANYGYTF
j_gene: TRBJ2-3; len: 14; v_gene: TRBV19; d_gene: NA; abundance: NA; CDR3nt: TGTGCCAGTAGTATAGGGTTTAGCACAGATACGCAGTATTTT; CDR3aa: CASSIGFSTDTQYF
j_gene: TRBJ2-7; len: 14; v_gene: TRBV19; d_gene: TRBD1; abundance: NA; CDR3nt: TGTGCCAGTAGTACGGGGACAGCCTCCTACGAGCAGTACTTC; CDR3aa: CASSTGTASYEQYF
j_gene: TRBJ1-2; len: 17; v_gene: TRBV30; d_gene: NA; abundance: NA; CDR3nt: TGTGCCTGGAGTGTTAGTCAGGGCGGCACTGGTAACTATGGCTACACCTTC; CDR3aa: CAWSVSQGGTGNYGYTF
j_gene: TRBJ1-1; len: 13; v_gene: TRBV6-8; d_gene: TRBD1; abundance: NA; CDR3nt: TGTGCCATCAGGCAGGGGGAGAACACTGAAGCTTTCTTT; CDR3aa: CAIRQGENTEAFF
j_gene: TRBJ2-7; len: 14; v_gene: TRBV11-3; d_gene: NA; abundance: few; CDR3nt: TGTGCCAGCAGCTCGGGCCTCGGAACCTACGAGCAGTACTTC; CDR3aa: CASSSGLGTYEQYF
j_gene: TRBJ2-7; len: 15; v_gene: TRBV11-3; d_gene: NA; abundance: NA; CDR3nt: TGTGCCAGCATTCCCCCCCGGTTATTGGGAAGCGAGCAGTACTTC; CDR3aa: CASIPPRLLGSEQYF
j_gene: TRBJ2-1; len: 15; v_gene: TRBV11-3; d_gene: TRBD2; abundance: few; CDR3nt: TGTGCCAGCAGCCGGATAGCGGGGGGGTACAATGAGCAGTTCTTC; CDR3aa: CASSRIAGGYNEQFF
j_gene: TRBJ1-1; len: 15; v_gene: TRBV19; d_gene: NA; abundance: NA; CDR3nt: TGTGCCAGTAGTCCCCCGACAGCATGGGGCACTGAAGCTTTCTTT; CDR3aa: CASSPPTAWGTEAFF
j_gene: TRBJ2-5; len: 19; v_gene: TRBV19; d_gene: TRBD1; abundance: NA; CDR3nt: TGTGCCAGTAGTATAAAGAGGGGGCGGACGAATAAGGATGGAGAGACCCAGTACTTC; CDR3aa: CASSIKRGRTNKDGETQYF
j_gene: TRBJ2-5; len: 18; v_gene: TRBV5-1; d_gene: TRBD2; abundance: NA; CDR3nt: TGCGCCAGCAGCCGTGGTTATCTAGCGGGCACTAACGAAGAGACCCAGTACTTC; CDR3aa: CASSRGYLAGTNEETQYF
j_gene: TRBJ1-1; len: 15; v_gene: TRBV23-1; d_gene: NA; abundance: few; CDR3nt: TGCGCCAGCAGTCAATACGGTTTCCTGAACACTGAAGCTTTCTTT; CDR3aa: CASSQYGFLNTEAFF
j_gene: TRBJ2-7; len: 18; v_gene: TRBV6-8; d_gene: TRBD2; abundance: few; CDR3nt: TGTGCCAGCAGCTTGGGACTAGCGGGAGGGCTTTGGTCCTACGAGCAGTACTTC; CDR3aa: CASSLGLAGGLWSYEQYF
j_gene: TRBJ2-7; len: 15; v_gene: TRBV6-8; d_gene: TRBD1; abundance: few; CDR3nt: TGTGCCAGCAGTGACCGGGACAGGGAAAATGGCGAGCAGTACTTC; CDR3aa: CASSDRDRENGEQYF
j_gene: TRBJ1-5; len: 14; v_gene: TRBV6-8; d_gene: NA; abundance: few; CDR3nt: TGTGCCACCACCGACCCCACGAGCAATCAGCCCCAGCATTTT; CDR3aa: CATTDPTSNQPQHF
j_gene: TRBJ2-5; len: 13; v_gene: TRBV28; d_gene: NA; abundance: NA; CDR3nt: TGTGCCAGCAGTGCAGGTGGGGAAGAGACCCAGTACTTC; CDR3aa: CASSAGGEETQYF
j_gene: TRBJ1-1; len: 13; v_gene: TRBV6-8; d_gene: NA; abundance: NA; CDR3nt: TGTGCCAGCAGACCGGGACAACAATTAGAAGCTTTCTTT; CDR3aa: CASRPGQQLEAFF
j_gene: TRBJ1-2; len: 14; v_gene: TRBV30; d_gene: NA; abundance: few; CDR3nt: TGTGCCTGGAGTGTCGGCAGGGGAGGGTATGGCTACACCTTC; CDR3aa: CAWSVGRGGYGYTF
j_gene: TRBJ1-5; len: 14; v_gene: TRBV10-3; d_gene: NA; abundance: NA; CDR3nt: TGTGCCAGCCAGGCGGGGTCCGTCAATCAGCCCCAGCATTTT; CDR3aa: CASQAGSVNQPQHF
j_gene: TRBJ1-5; len: 16; v_gene: TRBV18; d_gene: NA; abundance: few; CDR3nt: TGTGCCAGCTCACCTCCTCCAGGGGATAGCAATCAGCCCCAGCATTTT; CDR3aa: CASSPPPGDSNQPQHF
j_gene: TRBJ1-5; len: 15; v_gene: TRBV19; d_gene: NA; abundance: few; CDR3nt: TGTGCCAGTAGTATAACCGGGAGCAACAATCAGCCCCAGCATTTT; CDR3aa: CASSITGSNNQPQHF
j_gene: TRBJ1-3; len: 13; v_gene: TRBV19; d_gene: TRBD1; abundance: NA; CDR3nt: TGTGCCAGTAGTAAACAGGGGATCGACACCATATATTTT; CDR3aa: CASSKQGIDTIYF
j_gene: TRBJ2-3; len: 14; v_gene: TRBV9; d_gene: NA; abundance: NA; CDR3nt: TGTGCCAGCAGCGTTGCCCCGCCTAAGGATACGCAGTATTTT; CDR3aa: CASSVAPPKDTQYF
j_gene: TRBJ2-3; len: 15; v_gene: TRBV11-3; d_gene: TRBD2; abundance: few; CDR3nt: TGTGCCAGCAGCCCGGGGACTAGCGGTTCAGATACGCAGTATTTT; CDR3aa: CASSPGTSGSDTQYF
j_gene: TRBJ1-1; len: 16; v_gene: TRBV10-2; d_gene: TRBD1; abundance: NA; CDR3nt: TGCGCCAGCAGACCCGGGACAGGGATGGGTTCGACTGAAGCTTTCTTT; CDR3aa: CASRPGTGMGSTEAFF
j_gene: TRBJ2-7; len: 14; v_gene: TRBV28; d_gene: TRBD1; abundance: NA; CDR3nt: TGTGCCAGCAGTAAAACAGGGGGGACCTACGAGCAGTACTTC; CDR3aa: CASSKTGGTYEQYF
j_gene: TRBJ1-1; len: 14; v_gene: TRBV18; d_gene: TRBD1; abundance: NA; CDR3nt: TGTGCCAGCTCACCGGGACAGGGGGCCACTGAAGCTTTCTTT; CDR3aa: CASSPGQGATEAFF
j_gene: TRBJ1-1; len: 13; v_gene: TRBV6-8; d_gene: NA; abundance: NA; CDR3nt: TGTGCCAGCAGGTCCGGAGGGACCACTGAAGCTTTCTTT; CDR3aa: CASRSGGTTEAFF
j_gene: TRBJ1-3; len: 15; v_gene: TRBV28; d_gene: NA; abundance: few; CDR3nt: TGTGCCAGCAGTTTTCGACGGGACCTTGGAAACACCATATATTTT; CDR3aa: CASSFRRDLGNTIYF
j_gene: TRBJ2-5; len: 16; v_gene: TRBV19; d_gene: NA; abundance: NA; CDR3nt: TGTGCCAGTGGGTTGGAGGGGGGGGCCCTCAAAGAGACCCAGTACTTC; CDR3aa: CASGLEGGALKETQYF
j_gene: TRBJ1-4; len: 12; v_gene: TRBV28; d_gene: TRBD1; abundance: NA; CDR3nt: TGTGCCAGCAGTAACCTGGGACAGAGACTGTTTTTT; CDR3aa: CASSNLGQRLFF
j_gene: TRBJ1-4; len: 13; v_gene: TRBV12-5; d_gene: NA; abundance: NA; CDR3nt: TGTGCTAGTGGTACGGAGGCGAATGAAAAACTGTTTTTT; CDR3aa: CASGTEANEKLFF
j_gene: TRBJ2-1; len: 14; v_gene: TRBV11-3; d_gene: TRBD1; abundance: few; CDR3nt: TGTGCCAGCAGCTCTCGGACAGGGGGAGGTGAGCAGTTCTTC; CDR3aa: CASSSRTGGGEQFF
j_gene: TRBJ1-2; len: 13; v_gene: TRBV19; d_gene: TRBD1; abundance: NA; CDR3nt: TGTGCCAGTAGCCAGCCGGGACAGGTGGGCTACACCTTC; CDR3aa: CASSQPGQVGYTF
j_gene: TRBJ1-4; len: 17; v_gene: TRBV11-3; d_gene: NA; abundance: few; CDR3nt: TGTGCCAGCAGCCCTGATGTAGGGGCCGCAACTAATGAAAAACTGTTTTTT; CDR3aa: CASSPDVGAATNEKLFF
j_gene: TRBJ1-5; len: 17; v_gene: TRBV4-1; d_gene: NA; abundance: few; CDR3nt: TGCGCCAGCAGCCCCGGCGGAAATATGAATAGCAATCAGCCCCAGCATTTT; CDR3aa: CASSPGGNMNSNQPQHF
j_gene: TRBJ1-4; len: 14; v_gene: TRBV11-3; d_gene: NA; abundance: NA; CDR3nt: TGTGCCAGCAGCTTCGGGCAGGATCATGAAAAACTGTTTTTT; CDR3aa: CASSFGQDHEKLFF
j_gene: TRBJ2-7; len: 16; v_gene: TRBV11-3; d_gene: TRBD1; abundance: few; CDR3nt: TGTGCCAGCAGCTTGGACAAACAGGGGGCCACCTACGAGCAGTACTTC; CDR3aa: CASSLDKQGATYEQYF
j_gene: TRBJ1-4; len: 15; v_gene: TRBV6-8; d_gene: TRBD1; abundance: few; CDR3nt: TGTGCCAGCAGTTGGTCGGGACAGTCTAATGAAAAACTGTTTTTT; CDR3aa: CASSWSGQSNEKLFF
j_gene: TRBJ2-7; len: 14; v_gene: TRBV18; d_gene: NA; abundance: NA; CDR3nt: TGTGCCAGCTCACCAATACGACAGACCTACGAGCAGTACTTC; CDR3aa: CASSPIRQTYEQYF
j_gene: TRBJ1-2; len: 14; v_gene: TRBV11-3; d_gene: TRBD1; abundance: few; CDR3nt: TGTGCCAGCAGCTTTTTTACAGGGGACTATGGCTACACCTTC; CDR3aa: CASSFFTGDYGYTF